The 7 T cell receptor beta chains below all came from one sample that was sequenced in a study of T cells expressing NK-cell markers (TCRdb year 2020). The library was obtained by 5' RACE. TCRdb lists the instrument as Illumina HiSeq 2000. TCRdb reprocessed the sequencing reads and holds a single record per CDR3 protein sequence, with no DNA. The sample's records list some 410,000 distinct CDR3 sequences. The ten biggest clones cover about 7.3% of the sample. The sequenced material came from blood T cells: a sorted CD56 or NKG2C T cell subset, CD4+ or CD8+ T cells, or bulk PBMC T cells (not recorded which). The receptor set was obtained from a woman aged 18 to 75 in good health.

The CDR3 protein is CASSARLRPEQFF. The chain employs TRBV7-2 and TRBJ2-1; TCRdb names TRBD2, which stays unverified in the absence of DNA. There are 13 residues in the CDR3. In germline, CDR1 is SGHTA, CDR2 FQGNSA.

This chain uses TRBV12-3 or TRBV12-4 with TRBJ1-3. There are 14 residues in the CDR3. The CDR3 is CASSPQGSGNTIYF.

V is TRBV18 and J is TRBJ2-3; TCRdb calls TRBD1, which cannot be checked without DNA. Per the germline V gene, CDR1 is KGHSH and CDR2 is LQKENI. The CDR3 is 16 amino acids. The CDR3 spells CASSPRRGKAADTQYF.

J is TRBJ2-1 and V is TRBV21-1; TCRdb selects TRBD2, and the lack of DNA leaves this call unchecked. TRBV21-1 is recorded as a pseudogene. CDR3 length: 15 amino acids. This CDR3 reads CASTSRDSSYNEQFF.

The CDR3 spells CASSLTGTGTPFF. The chain has TRBV7-2 and TRBJ1-1; TCRdb calls TRBD1, which cannot be checked without DNA. The CDR3 is 13 amino acids. Germline CDR1 is SGHTA and CDR2 is FQGNSA.

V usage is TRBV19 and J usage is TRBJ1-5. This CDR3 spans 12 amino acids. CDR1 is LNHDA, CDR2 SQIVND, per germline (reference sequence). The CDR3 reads CASGRYNQPQHF.

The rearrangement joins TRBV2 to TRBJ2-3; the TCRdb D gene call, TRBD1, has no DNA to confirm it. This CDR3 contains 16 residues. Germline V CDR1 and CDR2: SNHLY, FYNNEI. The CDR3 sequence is CASADATSPWADTQYF.